The next 8 T cell receptor beta chains were all read from a single sample in a study of T-cell reconstitution after alpha-beta-depleted transplantation in children. As it was prepared, the TCRbeta library received unique molecular identifiers. In TCRdb, the PCR reads were re-called with MiXCR into one record per CDR3 protein. The table has hundreds of thousands of distinct CDR3 sequences, 15% to 20% seen once. The sample consisted of PBMCs, mostly from graft donor cells, taken 360 days after TCRalphabeta/CD19-depleted stem cell transplant. The source of these receptors is a boy in the first two years of life who had a stem cell transplant for Wiskott-Aldrich syndrome, so the T cells may come from the graft donor.

V is TRBV11-2 and J is TRBJ2-7; TRBD2 aligns across 8 bases. The germline V gene encodes CDR1 SGHAT and CDR2 FQNNGV. V lost 3 bases, J lost 3 bases, and 7 bases stayed unmatched. This CDR3 has 15 residues. The CDR3 DNA is TGTGCCAGCAGCTTGTGGGCGGGGGGTCTCTACGAGCAGTACTTC. Amino acid sequence: CASSLWAGGLYEQYF.

J is TRBJ2-7 and V is TRBV7-9; D may be TRBD1 (5 bases). The CDR3 length is 13 residues. Germline V lookup: CDR1 SEHNR, CDR2 FQNEAQ (reference sequence). V shed 5 bases and J shed 7 bases, with 15 bases lying between them. CDR3 residues: CASSHHRIWEQYF. The CDR3 DNA sequence: TGTGCCAGCAGCCACCACAGGATTTGGGAGCAGTACTTC.

This clonotype was seen many times. V usage is TRBV5-1 and J usage is TRBJ1-1, with D tentatively TRBD1 (6 bases). V was pared by 0 bases and J by 4 bases, with 10 bases between. The CDR3 is 14 amino acids. Germline CDR1 and CDR2: SGHRS and YFSETQ. CDR3 region: CASSLVQGSTEAFF. The CDR3 DNA reads TGCGCCAGCAGCTTGGTACAGGGAAGCACTGAAGCTTTCTTT.

V usage is TRBV5-1 and J usage is TRBJ1-6; no reliable D call. There are 14 residues in the CDR3. CDR1 is SGHRS and CDR2 is YFSETQ in the germline V gene. V was cut by 0 bases and J by 7 bases, with 8 bases left in between. As DNA, the CDR3 is TGCGCCAGCAGCTTGGAGATGAAAAATTCACCCCTCCACTTT. This translates into CASSLEMKNSPLHF.

This clonotype was detected a few times. This rearrangement joins TRBV28 to TRBJ1-5; D not resolved. V was shortened by 10 bases and J by 3 bases, with 22 bases between the two germline ends. This CDR3 contains 16 residues. CDR1 is MDHEN, CDR2 SYDVKM, per germline. The CDR3 sequence: CATYSFSDTHNQPQHF. The CDR3, as DNA: TGTGCCACCTACAGTTTTTCTGACACCCACAATCAGCCCCAGCATTTT.

The CDR3 sequence: CAIESDVSGRAYRNEQYF. CDR3 nucleotides: TGTGCCATCGAGTCTGACGTCAGCGGGAGGGCCTATCGTAACGAGCAGTACTTC. The rearrangement joins TRBV10-3 to TRBJ2-7, with 10 bases identical to TRBD2. After removal of 8 bases from V and 5 bases from J, the junction contained 21 bases not matched to a gene. This CDR3 is 18 amino acids long. The germline gives CDR1 ENHRY, CDR2 SYGVKD.

This clonotype was detected a few times. The J gene is TRBJ2-1, the V gene TRBV27; 10 bases fit TRBD2. CDR1 and CDR2 (germline): MNHEY, SMNVEV (reference sequence). J lost 9 bases, V lost 3 bases, and 8 bases had no gene match. The CDR3 has 15 residues. The CDR3 nucleotides are TGTGCCAGCAGTTTCGGGCTAGCGGGAGAGGCTGAGCAGTTCTTC. Its protein product is CASSFGLAGEAEQFF.

In its sample, this clonotype was seen a few times. The chain combines TRBV6-2 or TRBV6-3 with TRBJ2-1; the D is unclear. Germline values: CDR1 MNHEY, CDR2 SVGEGT. The CDR3 length is 16 residues. Trimming shortened V by 5 bases and J by 0 bases, and 14 bases separated the two germline ends. This chain's CDR3 is CASSASAKVSYNEQFF. CDR3 DNA: TGTGCCAGCAGTGCGTCCGCTAAAGTCTCCTACAATGAGCAGTTCTTC.